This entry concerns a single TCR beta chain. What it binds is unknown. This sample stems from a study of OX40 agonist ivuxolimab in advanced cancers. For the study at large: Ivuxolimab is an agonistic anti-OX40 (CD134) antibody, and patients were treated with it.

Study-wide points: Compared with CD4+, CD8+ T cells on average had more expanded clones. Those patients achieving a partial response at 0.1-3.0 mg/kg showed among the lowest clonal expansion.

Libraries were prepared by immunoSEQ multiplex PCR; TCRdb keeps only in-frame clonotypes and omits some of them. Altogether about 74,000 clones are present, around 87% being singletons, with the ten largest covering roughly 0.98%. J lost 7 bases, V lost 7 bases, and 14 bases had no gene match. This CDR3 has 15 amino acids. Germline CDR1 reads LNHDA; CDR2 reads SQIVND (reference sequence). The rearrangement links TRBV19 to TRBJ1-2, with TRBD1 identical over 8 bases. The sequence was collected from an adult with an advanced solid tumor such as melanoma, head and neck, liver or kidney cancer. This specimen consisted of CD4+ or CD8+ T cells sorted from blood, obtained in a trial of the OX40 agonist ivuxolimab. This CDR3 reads CASISQGANRVGYTF. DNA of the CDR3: TGTGCCAGTATCTCTCAGGGGGCGAATCGTGTTGGCTACACCTTC. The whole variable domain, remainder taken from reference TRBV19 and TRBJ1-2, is DGGITQSPKYLFRKEGQNVTLSCEQNLNHDAMYWYRQDPGQGLRLIYYSQIVNDFQKGDIAEGYSVSREKKESFPLTVTSAQKNPTAFYLCASISQGANRVGYTFGSGTRLTVV.